This T cell receptor beta chain was sequenced for a study of CD8+ T cells in alopecia areata. Study overall: Each of the treated patients was given oral tofacitinib, 5 to 10 mg twice daily, for moderate-to-severe alopecia areata.

Investigators sorted PBMCs to obtain both CD4+ and CD8+ T cells. TCR sequencing used cDNA made by reverse transcription of extracted RNA. The data were produced by immunoSEQ multiplex PCR, yet TCRdb's version contains in-frame clones alone and is incomplete. The sample yields roughly 150,000 clones, about 60% seen once. The V gene's germline CDR1 is GTSNPN and CDR2 SVGIG (reference sequence). V lost 4 bases and J 4 bases, leaving 12 bases between the germline ends. The CDR3 extends over 13 amino acids. The chain combines TRBV30 with TRBJ2-3; D remains ambiguous. The specimen comprised CD4+ T cells sorted from blood, sampled at week 0. This receptor was obtained from a human donor with alopecia areata. CDR3 loop: CAWNSEPPDTQYF. The CDR3 DNA follows: TGTGCCTGGAATTCCGAGCCGCCAGATACGCAGTATTTT.